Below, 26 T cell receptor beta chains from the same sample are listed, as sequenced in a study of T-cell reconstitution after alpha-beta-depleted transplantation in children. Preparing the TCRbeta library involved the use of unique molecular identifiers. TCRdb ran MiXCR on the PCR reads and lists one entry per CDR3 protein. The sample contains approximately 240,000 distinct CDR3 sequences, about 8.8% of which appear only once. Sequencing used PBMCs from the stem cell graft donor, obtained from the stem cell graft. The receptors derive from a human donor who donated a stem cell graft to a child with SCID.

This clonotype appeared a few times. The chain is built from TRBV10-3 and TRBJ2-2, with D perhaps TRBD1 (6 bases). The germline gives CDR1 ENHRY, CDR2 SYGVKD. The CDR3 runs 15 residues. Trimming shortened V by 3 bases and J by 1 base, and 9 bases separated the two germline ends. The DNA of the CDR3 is TGTGCCATCAGTGACCAGGGGCTGAACACCGGGGAGCTGTTTTTT. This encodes CAISDQGLNTGELFF.

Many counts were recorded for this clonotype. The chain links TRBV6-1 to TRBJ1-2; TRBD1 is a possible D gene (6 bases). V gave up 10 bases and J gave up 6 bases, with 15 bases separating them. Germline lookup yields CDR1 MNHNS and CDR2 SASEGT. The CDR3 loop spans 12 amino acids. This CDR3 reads CAIHRAFDGYTF. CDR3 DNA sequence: TGTGCCATACACAGGGCTTTTGATGGCTACACCTTC.

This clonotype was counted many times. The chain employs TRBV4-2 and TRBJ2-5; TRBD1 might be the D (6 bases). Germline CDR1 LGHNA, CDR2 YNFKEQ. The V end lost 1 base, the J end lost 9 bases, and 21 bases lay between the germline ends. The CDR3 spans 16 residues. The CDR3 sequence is CASSQGINRAVGAQYF. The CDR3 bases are TGTGCCAGCAGCCAAGGGATTAACAGGGCGGTGGGGGCCCAGTACTTC.

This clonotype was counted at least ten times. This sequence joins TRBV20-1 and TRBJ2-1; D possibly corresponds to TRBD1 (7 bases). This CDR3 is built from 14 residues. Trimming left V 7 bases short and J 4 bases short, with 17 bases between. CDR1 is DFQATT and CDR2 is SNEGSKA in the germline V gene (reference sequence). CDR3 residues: CSGTSGGGYNEQFF. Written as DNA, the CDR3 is TGCAGTGGCACGTCAGGGGGAGGTTACAATGAGCAGTTCTTC.

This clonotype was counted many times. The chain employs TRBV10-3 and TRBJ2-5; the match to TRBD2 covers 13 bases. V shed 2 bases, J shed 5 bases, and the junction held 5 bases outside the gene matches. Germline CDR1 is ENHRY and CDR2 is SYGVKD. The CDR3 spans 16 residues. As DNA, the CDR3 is TGTGCCATCAGTGAGAGGACTAGCGGGGGTCGGGAGACCCAGTACTTC. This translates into CAISERTSGGRETQYF.

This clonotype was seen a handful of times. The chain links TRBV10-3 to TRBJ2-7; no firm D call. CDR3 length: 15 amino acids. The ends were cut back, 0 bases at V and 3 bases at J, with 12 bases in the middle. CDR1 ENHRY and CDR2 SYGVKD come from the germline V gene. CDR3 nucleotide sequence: TGTGCCATCAGTGAGTCGAACCTAGGAAACTACGAGCAGTACTTC. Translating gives CAISESNLGNYEQYF.

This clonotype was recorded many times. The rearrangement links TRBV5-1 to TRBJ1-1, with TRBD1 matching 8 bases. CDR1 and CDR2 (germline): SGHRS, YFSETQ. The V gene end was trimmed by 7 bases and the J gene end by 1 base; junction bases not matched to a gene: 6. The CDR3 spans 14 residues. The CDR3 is CASARTGPNTEAFF. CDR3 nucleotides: TGCGCCAGCGCACGGACAGGGCCGAACACTGAAGCTTTCTTT. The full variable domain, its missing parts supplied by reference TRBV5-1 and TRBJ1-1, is KAGVTQTPRYLIKTRGQQVTLSCSPISGHRSVSWYQQTPGQGLQFLFEYFSETQRNKGNFPGRFSGRQFSNSRSEMNVSTLELGDSALYLCASARTGPNTEAFFGQGTRLTVV.

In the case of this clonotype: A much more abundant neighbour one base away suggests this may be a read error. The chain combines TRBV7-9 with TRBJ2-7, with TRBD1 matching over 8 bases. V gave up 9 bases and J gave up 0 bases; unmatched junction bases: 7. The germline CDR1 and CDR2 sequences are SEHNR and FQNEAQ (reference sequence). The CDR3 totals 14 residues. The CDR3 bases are TGTGCCAGGAGCCCCAGGGGGCACTCCTACGAGCAGTACTTC. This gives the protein CARSPRGHSYEQYF.

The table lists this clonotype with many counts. The CDR3 loop reads CASSQGQAYRAYNEQFF. CDR3 DNA sequence: TGCGCCAGCAGCCAAGGTCAAGCTTATCGAGCCTACAATGAGCAGTTCTTC. This rearrangement joins TRBV4-3 to TRBJ2-1, with D hard to call. This CDR3 is 17 amino acids long. Trimming left V 1 base short and J 2 bases short, with 15 bases between. From germline, CDR1 is LGHNA and CDR2 YSLEER.

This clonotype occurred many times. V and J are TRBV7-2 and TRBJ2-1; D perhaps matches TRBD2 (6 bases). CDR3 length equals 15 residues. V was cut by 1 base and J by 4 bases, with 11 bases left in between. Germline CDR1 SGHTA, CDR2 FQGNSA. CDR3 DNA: TGTGCCAGCAGCTTAGAATCGGGGGTATACAATGAGCAGTTCTTC. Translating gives CASSLESGVYNEQFF.

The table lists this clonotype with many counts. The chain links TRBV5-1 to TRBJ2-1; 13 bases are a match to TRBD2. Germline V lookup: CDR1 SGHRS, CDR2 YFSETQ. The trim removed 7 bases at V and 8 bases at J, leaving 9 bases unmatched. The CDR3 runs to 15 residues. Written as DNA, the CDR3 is TGCGCCAGCGTCCCGACTAGCGGGGGGAAAGATGAGCAGTTCTTC. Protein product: CASVPTSGGKDEQFF.

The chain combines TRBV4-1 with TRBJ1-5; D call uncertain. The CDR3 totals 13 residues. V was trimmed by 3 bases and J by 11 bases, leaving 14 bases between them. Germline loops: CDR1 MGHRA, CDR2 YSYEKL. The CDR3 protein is CASSQILSESQHF. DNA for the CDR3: TGCGCCAGCAGCCAGATCCTTAGCGAGTCCCAGCATTTT.

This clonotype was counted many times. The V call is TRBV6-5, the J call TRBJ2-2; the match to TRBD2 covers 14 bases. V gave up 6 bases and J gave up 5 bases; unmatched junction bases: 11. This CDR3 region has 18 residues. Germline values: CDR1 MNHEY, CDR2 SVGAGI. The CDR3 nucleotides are TGTGCCAGCAGGAGTCCGGGACTAGCGGGGGACATGACCGGGGAGCTGTTTTTT. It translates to CASRSPGLAGDMTGELFF.

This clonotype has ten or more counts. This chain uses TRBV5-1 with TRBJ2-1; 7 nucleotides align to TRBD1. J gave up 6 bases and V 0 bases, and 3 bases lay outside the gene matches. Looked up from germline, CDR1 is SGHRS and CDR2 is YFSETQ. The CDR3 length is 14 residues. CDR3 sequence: CASSLGQGLNEQFF. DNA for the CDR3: TGCGCCAGCAGCTTGGGACAGGGCCTCAATGAGCAGTTCTTC.

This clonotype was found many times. CDR3 residues: CASLLGTAFRIGVTPEAFF. CDR3 nucleotide sequence: TGTGCCAGCTTGCTTGGAACAGCTTTTCGTATTGGAGTCACGCCCGAGGCTTTCTTT. V is TRBV28 and J is TRBJ1-1; D gene ambiguous. The CDR3 is 19 residues long. Per the germline V gene, CDR1 is MDHEN and CDR2 is SYDVKM. V lost 8 bases, J lost 11 bases, and 39 bases lay in between.

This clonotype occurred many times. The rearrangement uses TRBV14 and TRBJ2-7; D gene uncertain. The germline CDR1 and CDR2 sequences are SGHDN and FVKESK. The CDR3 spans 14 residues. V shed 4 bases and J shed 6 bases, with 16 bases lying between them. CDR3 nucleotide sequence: TGTGCCAGCAGCCCCCTTGGGCCACTCTCCGAGCAGTACTTC. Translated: CASSPLGPLSEQYF.

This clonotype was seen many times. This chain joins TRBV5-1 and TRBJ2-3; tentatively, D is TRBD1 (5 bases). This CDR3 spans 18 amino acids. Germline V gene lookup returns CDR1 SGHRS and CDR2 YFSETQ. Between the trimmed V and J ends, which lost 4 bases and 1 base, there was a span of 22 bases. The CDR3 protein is CASSRGQIGDFGTDTQYF. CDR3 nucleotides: TGCGCCAGCAGCCGAGGACAAATTGGGGATTTTGGCACAGATACGCAGTATTTT.

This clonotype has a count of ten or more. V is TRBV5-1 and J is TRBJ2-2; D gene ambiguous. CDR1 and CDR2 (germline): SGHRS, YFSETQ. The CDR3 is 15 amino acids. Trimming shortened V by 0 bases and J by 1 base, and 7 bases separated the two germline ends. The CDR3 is CASSLAVQNTGELFF. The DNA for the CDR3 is TGCGCCAGCAGCTTGGCCGTTCAGAACACCGGGGAGCTGTTTTTT.

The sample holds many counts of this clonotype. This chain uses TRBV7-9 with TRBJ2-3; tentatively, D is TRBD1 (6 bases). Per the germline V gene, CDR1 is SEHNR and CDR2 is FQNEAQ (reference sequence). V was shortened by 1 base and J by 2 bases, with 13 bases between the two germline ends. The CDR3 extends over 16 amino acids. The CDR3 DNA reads TGTGCCAGCAGCTTAGTTGGGCAGGGGATCACAGATACGCAGTATTTT. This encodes CASSLVGQGITDTQYF.

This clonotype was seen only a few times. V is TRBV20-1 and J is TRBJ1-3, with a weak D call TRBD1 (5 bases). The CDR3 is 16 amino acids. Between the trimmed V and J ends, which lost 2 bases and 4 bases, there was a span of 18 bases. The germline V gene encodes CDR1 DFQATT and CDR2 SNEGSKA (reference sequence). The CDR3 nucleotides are TGCAGTGCTAGACCACAACCGGGACCTGCGGGAAACACCATATATTTT. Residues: CSARPQPGPAGNTIYF.

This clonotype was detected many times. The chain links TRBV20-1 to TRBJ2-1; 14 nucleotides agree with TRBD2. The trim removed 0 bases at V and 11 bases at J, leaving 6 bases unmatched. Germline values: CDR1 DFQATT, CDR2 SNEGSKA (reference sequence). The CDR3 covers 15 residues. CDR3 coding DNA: TGCAGTGCTAGAGATAGGACTAGCGGGGGGACCAAGCAGTTCTTC. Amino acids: CSARDRTSGGTKQFF.

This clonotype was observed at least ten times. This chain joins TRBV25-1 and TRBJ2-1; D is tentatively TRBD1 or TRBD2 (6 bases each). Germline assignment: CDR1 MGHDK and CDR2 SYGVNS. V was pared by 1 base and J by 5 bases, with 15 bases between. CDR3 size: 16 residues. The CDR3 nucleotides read TGTGCCAGCAGTGAATCGGGGGCGGACGTCGACAATGAGCAGTTCTTC. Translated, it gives CASSESGADVDNEQFF.

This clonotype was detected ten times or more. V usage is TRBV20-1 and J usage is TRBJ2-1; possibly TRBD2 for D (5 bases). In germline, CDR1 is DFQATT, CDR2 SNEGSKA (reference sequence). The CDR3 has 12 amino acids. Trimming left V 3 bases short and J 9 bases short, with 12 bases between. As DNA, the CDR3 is TGCAGTGCTAGGGCCCTAGGAGGTGAGCAGTTCTTC. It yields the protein CSARALGGEQFF.

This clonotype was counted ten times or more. The CDR3 DNA reads TGCAGTGCTGAGTCCGGGACAGGGGCTGAAGCTTTCTTT. This gives the protein CSAESGTGAEAFF. The chain joins TRBV20-1 to TRBJ1-1, with 10 bases fitting TRBD1. V gave up 5 bases and J gave up 6 bases; unmatched junction bases: 6. The CDR3 is made up of 13 amino acids. From germline, CDR1 is DFQATT and CDR2 SNEGSKA (reference sequence).

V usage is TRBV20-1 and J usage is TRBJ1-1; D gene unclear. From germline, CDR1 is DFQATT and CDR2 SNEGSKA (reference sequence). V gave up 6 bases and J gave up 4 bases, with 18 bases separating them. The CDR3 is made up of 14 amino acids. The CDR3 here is CSARARGYFTEAFF. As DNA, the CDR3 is TGCAGTGCCCGAGCACGGGGATACTTCACTGAAGCTTTCTTT.

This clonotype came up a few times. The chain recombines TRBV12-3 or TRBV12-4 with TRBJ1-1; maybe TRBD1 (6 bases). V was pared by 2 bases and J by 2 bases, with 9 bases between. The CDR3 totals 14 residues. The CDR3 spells CASSLWTVNTEAFF. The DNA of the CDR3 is TGTGCCAGCAGTTTATGGACAGTTAACACTGAAGCTTTCTTT.